This T cell receptor beta chain was sequenced in a study of T cells in Graves' hyperthyroidism and ophthalmopathy. Findings and caveats of the study: The majority of expanded thyroid clonotypes above 0.001 also appeared in blood.

This CDR3 has 15 amino acids. Trimming cost V 1 base and J 1 base, with 10 bases left between them. Pregnant or lactating patients were excluded, as were those with uncontrolled infection or other autoimmune disease. Clinical symptoms, serum thyroxine, TRAb, thyroid ultrasound and orbital computed tomography informed diagnoses. Blood was obtained at the first hyperthyroidism diagnosis, which preceded any ophthalmopathy symptoms. The source material, RNA transcripts, was used to amplify TCR beta CDR3 regions. TCR CDR3 regions were first amplified by RT-PCR with HTBI primers. TCRdb re-derived calls from the multiplex PCR reads in MiXCR, one entry per CDR3 protein. The sample contains about 290,000 distinct CDR3 sequences, 13% of which appear only once. There are many counts of this clonotype. Its antigen is not identified.

This sequence was found in a woman aged 25 to 39 with Graves' hyperthyroidism that later progressed to Graves' ophthalmopathy. This chain connects TRBV12-3 or TRBV12-4 to TRBJ1-1; unclear D gene. Material: blood. CDR3 sequence reads: CASSLEADWNTEAFF. The CDR3 DNA follows: TGTGCCAGCAGTTTAGAGGCAGACTGGAACACTGAAGCTTTCTTT.